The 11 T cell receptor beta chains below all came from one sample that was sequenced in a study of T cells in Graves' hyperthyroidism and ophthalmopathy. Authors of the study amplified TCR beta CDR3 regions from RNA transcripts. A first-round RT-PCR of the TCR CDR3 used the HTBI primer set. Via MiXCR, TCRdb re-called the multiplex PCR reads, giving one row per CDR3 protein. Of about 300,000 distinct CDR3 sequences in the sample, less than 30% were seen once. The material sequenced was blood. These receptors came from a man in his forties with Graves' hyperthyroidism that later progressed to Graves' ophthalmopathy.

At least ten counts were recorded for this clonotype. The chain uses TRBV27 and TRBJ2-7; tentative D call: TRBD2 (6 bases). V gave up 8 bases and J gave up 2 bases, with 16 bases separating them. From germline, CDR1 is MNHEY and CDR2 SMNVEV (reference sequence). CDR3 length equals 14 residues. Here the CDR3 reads CASRVYAGTYEQYF. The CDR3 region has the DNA TGTGCCAGCCGGGTGTACGCGGGGACCTACGAGCAGTACTTC.

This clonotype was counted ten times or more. The DNA for the CDR3 is TGCGCCAGCAGCCTTCGGGAGGGGGTCGGAGAGACCCAGTACTTC. Translating gives CASSLREGVGETQYF. The chain employs TRBV4-1 and TRBJ2-5; 8 bases match TRBD2. V shed 4 bases and J 4 bases; nucleotides not matched to a gene: 8. CDR1 is MGHRA and CDR2 is YSYEKL in the germline V gene. The length of the CDR3 is 15 residues.

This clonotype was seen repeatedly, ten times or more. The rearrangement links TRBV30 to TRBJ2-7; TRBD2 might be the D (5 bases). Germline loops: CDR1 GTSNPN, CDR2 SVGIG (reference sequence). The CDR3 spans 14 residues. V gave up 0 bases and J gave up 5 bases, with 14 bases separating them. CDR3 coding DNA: TGTGCCTGGAGTGTGTCTAGCAGGAGTGACGAGCAGTACTTC. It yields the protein CAWSVSSRSDEQYF.

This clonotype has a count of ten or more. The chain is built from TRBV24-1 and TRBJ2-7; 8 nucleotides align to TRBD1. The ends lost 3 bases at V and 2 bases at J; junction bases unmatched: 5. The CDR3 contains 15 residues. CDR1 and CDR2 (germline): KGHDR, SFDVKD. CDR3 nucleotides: TGTGCCACCAGTGATCCGGGGACAGGTACCTACGAGCAGTACTTC. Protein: CATSDPGTGTYEQYF.

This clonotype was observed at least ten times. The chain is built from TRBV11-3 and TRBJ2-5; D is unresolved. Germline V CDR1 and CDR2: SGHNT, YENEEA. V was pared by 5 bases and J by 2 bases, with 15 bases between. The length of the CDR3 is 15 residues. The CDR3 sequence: CASSHPWAQQETQYF. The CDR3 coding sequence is TGTGCCAGCAGCCACCCCTGGGCGCAGCAAGAGACCCAGTACTTC.

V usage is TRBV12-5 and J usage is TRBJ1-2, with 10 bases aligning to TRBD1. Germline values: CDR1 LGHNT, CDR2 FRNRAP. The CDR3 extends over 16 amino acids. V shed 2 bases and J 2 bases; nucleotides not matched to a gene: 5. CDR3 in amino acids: CASGLIPGQGNYGYTF. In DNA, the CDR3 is TGTGCTAGTGGTTTGATCCCGGGACAGGGGAACTATGGCTACACCTTC. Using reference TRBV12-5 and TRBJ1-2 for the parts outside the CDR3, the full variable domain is DARVTQTPRHKVTEMGQEVTMRCQPILGHNTVFWYRQTMMQGLELLAYFRNRAPLDDSGMPKDRFSAEMPDATLATLKIQPSEPRDSAVYFCASGLIPGQGNYGYTFGSGTRLTVV.

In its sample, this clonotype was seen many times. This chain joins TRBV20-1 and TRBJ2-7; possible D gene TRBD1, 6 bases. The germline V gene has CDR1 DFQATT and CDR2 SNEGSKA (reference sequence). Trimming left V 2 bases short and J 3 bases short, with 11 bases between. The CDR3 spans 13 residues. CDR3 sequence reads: CSARKGTRYEQYF. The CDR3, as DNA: TGCAGTGCTAGAAAGGGGACACGCTACGAGCAGTACTTC.

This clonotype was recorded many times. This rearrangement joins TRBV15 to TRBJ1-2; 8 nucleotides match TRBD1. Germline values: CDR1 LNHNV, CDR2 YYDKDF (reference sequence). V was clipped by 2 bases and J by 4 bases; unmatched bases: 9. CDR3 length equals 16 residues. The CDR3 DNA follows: TGTGCCACCAGCAGAAACTCAGGGGGCGCACCCTATGGCTACACCTTC. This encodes CATSRNSGGAPYGYTF. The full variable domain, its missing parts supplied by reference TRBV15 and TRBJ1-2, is DAMVIQNPRYQVTQFGKPVTLSCSQTLNHNVMYWYQQKSSQAPKLLFHYYDKDFNNEADTPDNFQSRRPNTSFCFLDIRSPGLGDTAMYLCATSRNSGGAPYGYTFGSGTRLTVV.

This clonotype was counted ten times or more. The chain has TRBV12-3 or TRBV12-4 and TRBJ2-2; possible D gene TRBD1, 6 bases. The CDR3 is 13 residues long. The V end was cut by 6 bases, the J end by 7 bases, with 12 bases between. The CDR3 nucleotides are TGTGCCAGCAGCGATCAGGGGAACGGGGAGCTGTTTTTT. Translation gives CASSDQGNGELFF.

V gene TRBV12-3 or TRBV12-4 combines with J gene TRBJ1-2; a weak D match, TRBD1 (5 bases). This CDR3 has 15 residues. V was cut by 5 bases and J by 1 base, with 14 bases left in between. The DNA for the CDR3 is TGTGCCAGCAGTGCCCAGGGCAGCCTTAACTATGGCTACACCTTC. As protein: CASSAQGSLNYGYTF.

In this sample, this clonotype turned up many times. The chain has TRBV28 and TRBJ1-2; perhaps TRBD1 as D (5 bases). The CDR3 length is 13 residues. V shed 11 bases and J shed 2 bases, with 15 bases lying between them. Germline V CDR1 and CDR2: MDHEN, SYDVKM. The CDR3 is CAGSSGGNYGYTF. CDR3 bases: TGTGCCGGTTCGTCCGGGGGGAACTATGGCTACACCTTC.